Only one count was recorded for the clone carrying this TCR beta chain. The antigen remains unidentified. The data stem from a study of shared clonotypes between healthy human individuals. Whole-study results and caveats: Richness estimates generally favored naive over memory subsets. Around 5% was the fraction of naive CD4 clonotypes found shared across four donors. The represented genetic and exposure-history diversity was limited by the small number of donors. It was anticipated that sequencing depth would influence how many clonotypes donors shared.

Using immunoSEQ multiplex PCR, the repertoire was profiled, and TCRdb retains in-frame clones only, with some absent. This table has 2 million or so clones, around 95% appearing once. The germline CDR1 and CDR2 sequences are GTSNPN and SVGIG (reference sequence). Trimming left V 3 bases short and J 0 bases short, with 9 bases between. The CDR3 length is 13 residues. Sequenced: naive CD4+ T cells sorted from blood. Specified subset: CD45RA+ positively selected. The rearrangement joins TRBV30 to TRBJ2-7, with TRBD2 as a possible D gene (6 bases). This receptor was obtained from a young man in good health. Here the CDR3 DNA reads TGTGCCTGGAGCCGGGACTTCTCCTACGAGCAGTACTTC. Its protein product is CAWSRDFSYEQYF.